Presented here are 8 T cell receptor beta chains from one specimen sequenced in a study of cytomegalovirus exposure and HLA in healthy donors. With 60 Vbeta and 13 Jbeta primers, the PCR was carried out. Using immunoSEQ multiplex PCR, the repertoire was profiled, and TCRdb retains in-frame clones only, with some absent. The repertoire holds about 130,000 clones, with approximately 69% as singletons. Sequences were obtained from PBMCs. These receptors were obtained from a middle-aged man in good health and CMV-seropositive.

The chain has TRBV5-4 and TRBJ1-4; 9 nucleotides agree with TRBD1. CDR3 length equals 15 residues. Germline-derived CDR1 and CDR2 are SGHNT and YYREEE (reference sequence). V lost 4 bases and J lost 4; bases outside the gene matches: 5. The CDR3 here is CASSLRGQGNEKLFF. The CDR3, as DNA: TGTGCCAGCAGCCTCCGGGGACAGGGTAATGAAAAACTGTTTTTT.

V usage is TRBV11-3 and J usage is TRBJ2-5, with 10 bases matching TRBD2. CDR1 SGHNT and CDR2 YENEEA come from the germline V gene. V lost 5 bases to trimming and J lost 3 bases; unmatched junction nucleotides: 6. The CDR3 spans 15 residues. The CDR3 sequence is CASSVGTSGEETQYF. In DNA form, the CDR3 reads TGTGCCAGCAGCGTGGGAACTAGCGGGGAAGAGACCCAGTACTTC.

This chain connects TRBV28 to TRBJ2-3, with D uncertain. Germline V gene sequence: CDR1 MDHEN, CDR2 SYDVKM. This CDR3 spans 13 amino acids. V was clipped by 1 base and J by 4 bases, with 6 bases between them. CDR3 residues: CASSLSGPDTQYF. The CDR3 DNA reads TGTGCCAGCAGTTTATCCGGTCCAGATACGCAGTATTTT.

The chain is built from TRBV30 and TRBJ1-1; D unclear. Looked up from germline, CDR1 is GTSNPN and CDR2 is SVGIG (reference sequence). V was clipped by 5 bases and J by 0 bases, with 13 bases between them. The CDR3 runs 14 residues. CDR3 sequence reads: CAWARFRMNTEAFF. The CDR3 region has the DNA TGTGCCTGGGCGAGGTTCCGGATGAACACTGAAGCTTTCTTT. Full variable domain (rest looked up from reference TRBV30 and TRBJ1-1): SQTIHQWPATLVQPVGSPLSLECTVEGTSNPNLYWYRQAAGRGLQLLFYSVGIGQISSEVPQNLSASRPQDRQFILSSKKLLLSDSGFYLCAWARFRMNTEAFFGQGTRLTVV.

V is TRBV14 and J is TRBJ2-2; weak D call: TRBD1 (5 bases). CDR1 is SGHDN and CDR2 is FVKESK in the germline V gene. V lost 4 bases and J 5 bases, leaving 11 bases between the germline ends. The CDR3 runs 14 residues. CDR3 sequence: CASSPRTGTGELFF. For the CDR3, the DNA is TGTGCCAGCAGCCCCCGCACAGGAACCGGGGAGCTGTTTTTT. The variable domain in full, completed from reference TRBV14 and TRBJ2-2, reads EAGVTQFPSHSVIEKGQTVTLRCDPISGHDNLYWYRRVMGKEIKFLLHFVKESKQDESGMPNNRFLAERTGGTYSTLKVQPAELEDSGVYFCASSPRTGTGELFFGEGSRLTVL.

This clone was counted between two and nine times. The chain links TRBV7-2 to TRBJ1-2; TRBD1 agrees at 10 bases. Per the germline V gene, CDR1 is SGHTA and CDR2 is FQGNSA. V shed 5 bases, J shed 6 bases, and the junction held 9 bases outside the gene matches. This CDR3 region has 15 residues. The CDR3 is CASSDTGTGANGYTF. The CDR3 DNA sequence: TGTGCCAGCAGCGACACCGGGACAGGGGCTAATGGCTACACCTTC.

The CDR3 loop is CASSVGLSEQYF. CDR3 bases: TGTGCCAGTAGTGTTGGACTAAGCGAGCAGTACTTC. The chain uses TRBV19 and TRBJ2-7; possible D gene TRBD2, 6 bases. The CDR3 covers 12 residues. CDR1 and CDR2 from the germline V gene are LNHDA and SQIVND (reference sequence). Trimming took off 5 bases at V and 6 bases at J, with 11 bases between the two ends.

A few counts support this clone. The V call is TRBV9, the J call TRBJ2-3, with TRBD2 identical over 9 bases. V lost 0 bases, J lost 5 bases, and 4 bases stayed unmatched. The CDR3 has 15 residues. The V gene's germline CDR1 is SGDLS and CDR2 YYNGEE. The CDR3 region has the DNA TGTGCCAGCAGCGTAGGGGGAGCGGGAGGAGATACGCAGTATTTT. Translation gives CASSVGGAGGDTQYF.